This entry concerns a single T cell receptor (beta chain). Its recognized antigen is unknown. No much larger clonotype is one base removed from it; base qualities were not supplied. Two rounds of multiplex PCR were performed to amplify the TCR beta CDR3 region from genomic DNA. In the first PCR round, primers specific to each TRBV and TRBJ gene were used, and the primer sequences were filed in Chinese patent CN105087789A. The second PCR round used universal primers. The Roche High Pure PCR Template Preparation Kit was used to extract genomic DNA from frozen PBMCs. The libraries underwent paired-end sequencing with 151 bp reads on an Illumina HiSeq 3000. Per the source publication's procedure: CutAdapt was used to remove raw reads lacking the multiplex PCR primer sequences. Using PEAR, the high-quality paired reads were merged into contigs. MiXCR assigned TRB V, D and J gene segments to each contig by aligning to reference sequences. To remove sequencing errors, CDR3 sequences were clustered according to base quality and sequence similarity. Shannon entropy normalized by the natural log of productive TCR sequence number was used as the measure of diversity. Clonality was computed as one minus the ratio of Shannon entropy to the natural log of the number of unique clonotypes. Progression-free survival cut-offs for repertoire metrics were chosen using the Youden index of ROC curves, with analyses run in R 3.5.3. TCRdb reprocessing: public reads trimmed at Q25 with fastp, clones called with MiXCR, in-frame beta chains kept. All rows with the same CDR3 protein become a single entry with the most common DNA and genes. TCRdb's processing, not the authors' own work, is the source of the V and J calls. The sample table shows 50,000 or so distinct CDR3 sequences, and approximately 30% are seen once. The ten most abundant clones make up about a tenth of the sample.

Trimming removed 3 bases from V and 1 base from J, leaving 17 bases between the germline ends. Measured from the cysteine to the phenylalanine, the CDR3 is 16 residues long. Only the CDR3 region is kept as DNA, spanning 48 bases read in frame from base 1. CDR1 and CDR2, per the germline V gene (reference sequence), are DFQATT and SNEGSKA. This entry is derived from a study of prognosis after radiotherapy for stage I lung cancer listed by TCRdb under 2021. Study-level background: Between early 2018 and 2019, 15 to 20 stage I NSCLC patients were enrolled in Nanjing, China. Image-guided IMRT or VMAT was used to deliver SBRT in 3 to 5 fractions at a biologically effective dose of at least 100 Gy. Every patient was deemed medically inoperable, over 10 because of comorbidities and six to eight because they refused surgery. On tumor histology, around twelve patients had adenocarcinoma and several had squamous cell carcinoma. Distant metastases were developed by four of the 19 patients after SBRT, at a median of around seven months, whereas no significant progression was observed in the other 15 patients. The cohort included 10 to 15 men and five or six women, with a median age of approximately 76 years and a range of roughly 50 to 85 years. Concurrent therapy was not administered to any patient alongside SBRT. Approximately 15 patients presented with newly diagnosed primary stage I lung tumors, and 4 to 6 carried oligometastatic NSCLC following surgical resection of the primary tumor. The study sequenced approximately 38 blood samples from roughly 19 patients, one before and one after SBRT per patient. The study profiled peripheral blood TCR beta repertoires from stage I NSCLC patients before and after stereotactic body radiotherapy and related them to distant failure.

A history of other malignancies or of prior chemotherapy or radiotherapy was absent in all patients, and node-negative disease was shown on CT and PET/CT in all patients. At each of two time points, 6 to 7.5 milliliters of peripheral venous blood were collected in EDTA tubes. PBMCs were isolated by Ficoll-Paque Plus density-gradient centrifugation. Right after collection, samples were placed at -80 degrees C and kept there until analysis. Results and caveats for the whole study, not just this receptor: Differences in TRBV and TRBJ usage frequencies by metastasis status were reportedly observed in two V genes at baseline and in 8 to 10 V and two J genes after SBRT. After SBRT, the number of unique TCR clones decreased (median approximately 9,100 before versus 6,861 after; Wilcoxon paired P=0.011). Post-SBRT Shannon entropy and its change from baseline were lower in patients who developed distant metastases; baseline Shannon entropy was not associated with metastases. Limitations of the study included a small cohort and short follow-up, and the study findings need independent validation. All reported P values were unadjusted for multiple comparisons. Tumor specificity of expanded TCR clones was not determined.

This clonotype was sampled from a donor aged 50 or older with non-small cell lung cancer. The sequenced sample was PBMCs, obtained before or after stereotactic body radiation therapy (not recorded which). Recombination joined TRBV20-1 with TRBJ2-3; the D call could be TRBD1 or TRBD2, with each sharing 5 bases. This receptor carries the CDR3 CSASGAASLGTDTQYF. The nucleotides read TGCAGTGCTAGTGGGGCCGCTAGCTTGGGCACAGATACGCAGTATTTT.